One sample yielded the 19 T cell receptor beta chains listed below, sequenced in a study of cytomegalovirus exposure and HLA in healthy donors. Researchers ran the PCR with 60 Vbeta and 13 Jbeta primers. TCRdb keeps only in-frame clones here, not all; method: immunoSEQ multiplex PCR. The repertoire holds 170,000 or so clones, roughly 84% seen once, with 0.38% in the top ten. The sequenced sample was PBMCs. Receptors originate from a boy younger than 10 in good health and CMV-seronegative.

The V and J genes are TRBV18 and TRBJ2-3; 14 bases are a match to TRBD2. Germline V gives CDR1 KGHSH, CDR2 LQKENI. The V gene end was trimmed by 6 bases and the J gene end by 2 bases; junction bases not matched to a gene: 10. There are 18 residues in the CDR3. The CDR3 sequence is CASSPGTSGSRITDTQYF. The CDR3 coding sequence is TGTGCCAGCTCCCCCGGGACTAGCGGGAGTCGAATCACAGATACGCAGTATTTT.

The J gene is TRBJ1-1, the V gene TRBV4-2; unclear D gene. CDR3 length equals 16 residues. Per the germline V gene, CDR1 is LGHNA and CDR2 is YNFKEQ. V was pared by 1 base and J by 0 bases, with 12 bases between. CDR3 in amino acids: CASSQVAPPMNTEAFF. CDR3 DNA: TGTGCCAGCAGCCAAGTGGCCCCCCCCATGAACACTGAAGCTTTCTTT.

V usage is TRBV4-1 and J usage is TRBJ1-5; no reliable D call. V lost 3 bases, J lost 0 bases, and 21 bases lay in between. The CDR3 is 19 amino acids. Germline CDR1 reads MGHRA; CDR2 reads YSYEKL. The CDR3 DNA follows: TGCGCCAGCAGCCAGGCCCACTCACTCACAGCGGATAGCAATCAGCCCCAGCATTTT. Protein product: CASSQAHSLTADSNQPQHF.

V is TRBV19 and J is TRBJ2-7, with 12 nucleotides matching TRBD2. The CDR3 is made up of 15 amino acids. The V segment lost 6 bases and the J segment 2 bases; nucleotides outside the gene matches: 5. Germline V gene sequence: CDR1 LNHDA, CDR2 SQIVND (reference sequence). CDR3 sequence: CASRETSGGPYEQYF. CDR3 DNA: TGTGCCAGTAGGGAGACTAGCGGGGGTCCCTACGAGCAGTACTTC.

J is TRBJ2-7 and V is TRBV6-5; 9 bases are a match to TRBD1. The CDR3 spans 12 residues. V lost 6 bases, J lost 4 bases, and 1 base stayed unmatched. Germline V gives CDR1 MNHEY, CDR2 SVGAGI. The CDR3 DNA is TGTGCCAGCAGCGGACAGGGGTACGAGCAGTACTTC. This gives the protein CASSGQGYEQYF.

V usage is TRBV19 and J usage is TRBJ2-1; TRBD1 matches at 9 bases. Trimming cost V 4 bases and J 9 bases; bases outside gene matches: 4. The CDR3 has 13 amino acids. CDR1 is LNHDA, CDR2 SQIVND, per germline (reference sequence). The CDR3 sequence is CASSTRDRAEQFF. The DNA of the CDR3 is TGTGCCAGTAGTACCCGGGACAGGGCTGAGCAGTTCTTC.

V and J are TRBV27 and TRBJ2-7; D ambiguous. V was pared by 5 bases and J by 6 bases, with 20 bases between. This CDR3 is 15 amino acids long. Germline CDR1 reads MNHEY; CDR2 reads SMNVEV (reference sequence). The CDR3 DNA reads as TGTGCCAGCAGTCCCCTGGGCAGGTCGACGGCCGAGCAGTACTTC. Its translation: CASSPLGRSTAEQYF.

This chain uses TRBV14 with TRBJ1-1; D unresolved. Germline CDR1 reads SGHDN; CDR2 reads FVKESK. The CDR3 extends over 14 amino acids. The ends were cut back, 0 bases at V and 7 bases at J, with 12 bases in the middle. DNA for the CDR3: TGTGCCAGCAGCCAAGAAAGCGGGGATGTTGAAGCTTTCTTT. This codes for CASSQESGDVEAFF.

Turning to this clone: It is likely a read error, because the conserved phenylalanine at the end of the CDR3 is missing. The chain uses TRBV28 and TRBJ1-1, with TRBD1 matching over 11 bases. The germline CDR1 and CDR2 sequences are MDHEN and SYDVKM. The CDR3 sequence is 12 residues long. Trimming took 6 bases from V and 11 from J; bases not matched to a gene: 5. In nucleotides, the CDR3 is TGTGCCAGCAGCATGGACAGGGGGCTGGCTTTCCTT. Its protein product is CASSMDRGLAFL.

V and J are TRBV28 and TRBJ1-2; no firm D call. Germline values: CDR1 MDHEN, CDR2 SYDVKM. V was pared by 5 bases and J by 4 bases, with 8 bases between. This CDR3 contains 12 residues. This chain's CDR3 is CASSGLSYGYTF. CDR3 bases: TGTGCCAGCAGTGGTCTGAGCTATGGCTACACCTTC.

CDR3 in DNA: TGTGCCAGCAGGGGTACAGGGGGGCGAAGGTCTTACGAGCAGTACTTC. This sequence encodes CASRGTGGRRSYEQYF. The V call is TRBV6-6, the J call TRBJ2-5; 8 bases align to TRBD1. The J call may be wrong; the DNA end is better matched by TRBJ2-7. This CDR3 is 16 amino acids long. Germline loops: CDR1 MNHNY, CDR2 SVGAGI (reference sequence).

The chain is built from TRBV30 and TRBJ1-2; 9 nucleotides align to TRBD1. The CDR3 contains 16 residues. The germline V gene encodes CDR1 GTSNPN and CDR2 SVGIG (reference sequence). With V trimmed by 0 bases and J by 3 bases, 8 bases remained unmatched. The CDR3 region is CAWSVLRTGVYYGYTF. CDR3 DNA sequence: TGTGCCTGGAGTGTACTTCGGACAGGGGTATACTATGGCTACACCTTC.

The J gene is TRBJ2-1, the V gene TRBV5-6, with a weak D call TRBD2 (6 bases). The length of the CDR3 is 15 residues. Germline V gene lookup returns CDR1 SGHDT and CDR2 YYEEEE. With 4 bases removed from V and 10 bases from J, the gap between germline ends came to 21 bases. The CDR3 spells CASSDPGTSFREQFF. Written as DNA, the CDR3 is TGTGCCAGCAGCGATCCCGGGACTTCTTTCAGGGAGCAGTTCTTC.

This chain joins TRBV7-9 and TRBJ1-1, with D hard to call. V was pared by 5 bases and J by 7 bases, with 11 bases between. CDR1 and CDR2 from the germline V gene are SEHNR and FQNEAQ (reference sequence). The CDR3 extends over 12 amino acids. The CDR3 region has the DNA TGTGCCAGCAGCACCGACGGGTTTGAAGCTTTCTTT. This sequence encodes CASSTDGFEAFF.

V usage is TRBV9 and J usage is TRBJ2-7; 8 bases fit TRBD1. Germline V CDR1 and CDR2: SGDLS, YYNGEE. The CDR3 is made up of 15 amino acids. Trimming cost V 0 bases and J 5 bases; bases outside gene matches: 7. CDR3 in amino acids: CASSVGGARGHEQYF. CDR3 nucleotides: TGTGCCAGCAGCGTAGGGGGGGCCAGGGGGCACGAGCAGTACTTC.

The chain has TRBV9 and TRBJ2-7, with D possibly matching TRBD2 (5 bases). Germline CDR1 is SGDLS and CDR2 is YYNGEE. This CDR3 region has 16 residues. Trimming shortened V by 0 bases and J by 1 base, and 14 bases separated the two germline ends. The CDR3 protein is CASSVGASGPSYEQYF. CDR3 DNA: TGTGCCAGCAGCGTAGGAGCCAGCGGCCCTTCCTACGAGCAGTACTTC.

This clone was seen a handful of times. The J gene is TRBJ2-7, the V gene TRBV10-2; no clear D gene. This CDR3 has 12 amino acids. The V end was cut by 4 bases, the J end by 6 bases, with 10 bases between. Germline V gene lookup returns CDR1 WSHSY and CDR2 SAAADI. CDR3 amino acids: CASSAGRTEQYF. The CDR3, as DNA: TGCGCCAGCAGTGCGGGTAGAACCGAGCAGTACTTC.

This clone appeared a few times. Other DNA sequences in this sample translate to the same CDR3. The rearrangement uses TRBV27 and TRBJ1-3; no clear D gene. This CDR3 comprises 15 residues. CDR1 is MNHEY and CDR2 is SMNVEV in the germline V gene (reference sequence). V was trimmed by 2 bases and J by 0 bases, leaving 8 bases between them. The CDR3 DNA reads TGTGCCAGCAGTTTAAGCGGAAGCTCTGGAAACACCATATATTTT. It specifies CASSLSGSSGNTIYF.

The chain joins TRBV30 to TRBJ2-7, with D perhaps TRBD1 (5 bases). V shed 4 bases and J shed 1 base, with 14 bases lying between them. Germline V gene data show CDR1 as GTSNPN and CDR2 as SVGIG (reference sequence). The CDR3 sequence is 14 residues long. The CDR3, as DNA: TGTGCCTGGAATCAGGGTTTATCGTCCTACGAGCAGTACTTC. Translating it yields CAWNQGLSSYEQYF. The complete variable domain, with remaining parts taken from reference TRBV30 and TRBJ2-7, reads SQTIHQWPATLVQPVGSPLSLECTVEGTSNPNLYWYRQAAGRGLQLLFYSVGIGQISSEVPQNLSASRPQDRQFILSSKKLLLSDSGFYLCAWNQGLSSYEQYFGPGTRLTVT.